Below, 2 T cell receptor beta chains from the same sample are listed, as sequenced in a study of blood T cells in healthy people across ages. A second PCR, run for about 7 to 11 cycles, used a sample-barcoded 5' primer plus a J-beta primer mix. Each CDR3 protein is one row after TCRdb ran MiXCR on the 5' RACE reads. Counted here are approximately 1,000,000 distinct CDR3 sequences, more than 30% occurring once; the ten biggest clones make up about an eighth. The sample was blood. All receptors derive from a man in his late teens or twenties in good health.

CDR3: CASSVGGRGRSSTDTQYF. In nucleotides, the CDR3 is TGTGCCAGCAGCGTAGGGGGAAGGGGACGATCTAGCACAGATACGCAGTATTTT. The rearrangement links TRBV9 to TRBJ2-3; D possibly uses TRBD1 or TRBD2 (5 bases each). CDR1 and CDR2 from the germline V gene are SGDLS and YYNGEE. The CDR3 contains 18 residues. V gave up 0 bases and J gave up 0 bases, with 17 bases separating them.

This clonotype was detected only a few times. The rearrangement uses TRBV7-9 and TRBJ1-1, with D possibly matching TRBD1 (6 bases). Germline V gives CDR1 SEHNR, CDR2 FQNEAQ (reference sequence). Trimming removed 2 bases from V and 0 bases from J, with 19 bases in between. CDR3 length equals 18 residues. CDR3: CASSLRGGQNIMNTEAFF. The CDR3 DNA follows: TGTGCCAGCAGCTTAAGGGGAGGACAGAACATAATGAACACTGAAGCTTTCTTT.